Below, one T cell receptor beta chain is given with its context. TCRdb's table, derived via immunoSEQ multiplex PCR, lists solely in-frame clones and lacks some. The repertoire holds 85,000 to 90,000 clones, around 90% seen once, with 1.5% to 2% in the top ten. The V end was cut by 3 bases, the J end by 6 bases, with 6 bases between. This CDR3 is 12 amino acids long. Germline CDR1 is MNHEY and CDR2 is SMNVEV (reference sequence). This specimen belongs to a study of T cells after somatic rescue of genetic block. The chain has TRBV27 and TRBJ2-1; a weak D match, TRBD2 (6 bases). Input material: peripheral blood mononuclear cells (PBMCs). The sequence came from a woman younger than 35. The CDR3 protein is CASSFGGNEQFF. DNA of the CDR3: TGTGCCAGCAGTTTCGGGGGCAATGAGCAGTTCTTC.